Shown below are 18 T cell receptor beta chains from a single sample sequenced in a study of shared clonotypes between healthy human individuals. Profiled with immunoSEQ multiplex PCR; TCRdb holds only in-frame clones, not every one. Altogether approximately 2,000,000 clones are present, 85% to 95% being singletons, with the ten largest covering roughly 0.34%. The sample consisted of naive CD4+ T cells from PBMCs. The subset here: CD45RA+ positively selected. These receptors came from a young man in good health. Some clones in this sample may be carry-over from other donors' samples.

The rearrangement uses TRBV19 and TRBJ2-6; no clear D gene. Trimming pared 5 bases from V and 0 bases from J, leaving 17 bases between. This CDR3 spans 18 amino acids. In germline, CDR1 is LNHDA, CDR2 SQIVND (reference sequence). The CDR3 nucleotides read TGTGCCAGTAGTTCCCGGGTTACCAGCCGCTCTGGGGCCAACGTCCTGACTTTC. This encodes CASSSRVTSRSGANVLTF. Filled out from reference TRBV19 and TRBJ2-6, the complete variable domain reads DGGITQSPKYLFRKEGQNVTLSCEQNLNHDAMYWYRQDPGQGLRLIYYSQIVNDFQKGDIAEGYSVSREKKESFPLTVTSAQKNPTAFYLCASSSRVTSRSGANVLTFGAGSRLTVL.

V usage is TRBV4-3 and J usage is TRBJ2-7, with TRBD2 matching over 9 bases. Germline lookup yields CDR1 LGHNA and CDR2 YSLEER. CDR3 length: 17 residues. The junction had 15 bases not matched to a gene; V was cut back by 4 bases and J by 5 bases. The CDR3 sequence: CASSPTHRGSGSHEQYF. The CDR3 nucleotides read TGCGCCAGCAGCCCCACTCATAGGGGTAGCGGGAGTCACGAGCAGTACTTC.

The J gene is TRBJ1-4, the V gene TRBV6-5; D ambiguous. Germline-derived CDR1 and CDR2 are MNHEY and SVGAGI. The V end was cut by 5 bases, the J end by 4 bases, with 8 bases between. The CDR3 runs 13 residues. The CDR3 sequence: CASSTDLNEKLFF. The CDR3 nucleotides read TGTGCCAGCAGTACGGATCTTAATGAAAAACTGTTTTTT.

This clone was observed once. The J gene is TRBJ2-7, the V gene TRBV27, with 11 positions matching TRBD2. Germline V lookup: CDR1 MNHEY, CDR2 SMNVEV (reference sequence). After removal of 5 bases from V and 5 bases from J, the junction contained 8 bases not matched to a gene. CDR3 length equals 15 residues. The CDR3 loop reads CASSAVLAGAHEQYF. In DNA form, the CDR3 reads TGTGCCAGCAGTGCCGTACTAGCGGGAGCTCACGAGCAGTACTTC.

The chain couples TRBV28 to TRBJ2-1; D not certain. This CDR3 has 14 amino acids. Germline lookup yields CDR1 MDHEN and CDR2 SYDVKM. Trimming removed 4 bases at V and 7 bases at J, with 14 bases between. CDR3 sequence: CASSSLYPRNEQFF. Written as DNA, the CDR3 is TGTGCCAGCAGTTCACTCTATCCGAGGAATGAGCAGTTCTTC.

V usage is TRBV4-3 and J usage is TRBJ2-7, with TRBD2 matching over 7 bases. The germline V gene has CDR1 LGHNA and CDR2 YSLEER. J lost 2 bases, V lost 4 bases, and 8 bases had no gene match. There are 15 residues in the CDR3. CDR3 sequence: CASSRRWRETYEQYF. CDR3 nucleotide sequence: TGCGCCAGCAGCCGACGCTGGCGGGAGACCTACGAGCAGTACTTC.

V gene TRBV15 combines with J gene TRBJ1-6; no firm D call. Germline CDR1 is LNHNV and CDR2 is YYDKDF (reference sequence). This CDR3 is built from 15 residues. V gave up 3 bases and J gave up 6 bases, with 12 bases separating them. Here the CDR3 reads CATSRVDGANSPLHF. Here the CDR3 DNA reads TGTGCCACCAGCAGGGTCGACGGAGCTAATTCACCCCTCCACTTT.

In the case of this clone: The conserved phenylalanine or tryptophan normally closing the CDR3 is absent here, so this likely arose from a read error. It is unclear where the CDR3 begins or ends on the DNA, so no DNA is shown, and the CDR3 is as TCRdb lists it. The CDR3 sequence is CASSKEYPNAYGI. The chain has TRBV5-1 and TRBJ1-2. Per germline, CDR1 SGHRS and CDR2 YFSETQ. The CDR3 sequence runs 13 residues, both termini included.

The rearrangement uses TRBV29-1 and TRBJ1-5, with D unresolved. The germline V gene has CDR1 SQVTM and CDR2 ANQGSEA. The CDR3 runs to 12 residues. V lost 6 bases to trimming and J lost 4 bases, with 10 bases between them. Here the CDR3 DNA reads TGCAGCGTCGAGGAAGGGAATCAGCCCCAGCATTTT. Translated, it gives CSVEEGNQPQHF.

There are a few counts of this clone. The chain carries TRBV19 and TRBJ1-4; no clear D. The V and J ends lost 2 bases and 8 bases respectively, with 9 bases between them. CDR1 and CDR2 from the germline V gene are LNHDA and SQIVND (reference sequence). This CDR3 is 13 amino acids long. CDR3 amino acids: CASSINPKEKLFF. CDR3 DNA sequence: TGTGCCAGTAGTATAAATCCGAAGGAAAAACTGTTTTTT.

A word on this clone: Because it lacks the conserved phenylalanine or tryptophan at the end, this CDR3 is likely a read error. The limits of the CDR3 on the DNA are not certain, so only TCRdb's listed CDR3 is given. The J gene is TRBJ2-7, the V gene TRBV21-1; TRBD1 is taken as the D call from the table, unchecked against the DNA. TRBV21-1 is a recognized pseudogene. The CDR3 length is 15 residues, termini included. CDR3 loop: CASSTETTGTGAFPC.

The chain links TRBV28 to TRBJ1-3; D is unresolved. V was cut by 5 bases and J by 1 base, with 12 bases left in between. CDR1 and CDR2 (germline): MDHEN, SYDVKM. CDR3 length equals 15 residues. The CDR3 DNA follows: TGTGCCAGCAGTCCGCCCGGAGTATCTGGAAACACCATATATTTT. It encodes CASSPPGVSGNTIYF.

The rearrangement links TRBV7-3 to TRBJ1-2, with 7 bases that match TRBD1. The junction had 7 bases not matched to a gene; V was cut back by 5 bases and J by 1 base. Germline lookup yields CDR1 SGHTA and CDR2 FQGTGA. The CDR3 contains 15 residues. CDR3 in amino acids: CASSPLTGSNYGYTF. As DNA, the CDR3 is TGTGCCAGCAGCCCGCTGACAGGGAGTAACTATGGCTACACCTTC.

The chain joins TRBV5-1 to TRBJ2-7; the D gene is possibly TRBD2 (6 bases). This CDR3 contains 15 residues. Trimming shortened V by 2 bases and J by 0 bases, and 12 bases separated the two germline ends. In germline, CDR1 is SGHRS, CDR2 YFSETQ. The CDR3 region has the DNA TGCGCCAGCAGCTTTGTTAGCGGCAGCTCCTACGAGCAGTACTTC. Protein sequence: CASSFVSGSSYEQYF.

This clone was picked up one time. The CDR3 region is CATEINRGSTEAFF. The DNA for the CDR3 is TGTGCCACCGAAATAAACAGGGGAAGCACTGAAGCTTTCTTT. This chain connects TRBV6-5 to TRBJ1-1; 7 bases line up with TRBD1. J gave up 4 bases and V 10 bases, and 12 bases lay outside the gene matches. CDR3 size: 14 residues. In germline, CDR1 is MNHEY, CDR2 SVGAGI.

The chain is built from TRBV5-1 and TRBJ2-3; D unclear. The V gene lost 3 bases and the J gene lost 4 bases, with 15 bases spanning the gap. CDR3 length: 15 amino acids. Germline loops: CDR1 SGHRS, CDR2 YFSETQ. The CDR3 loop is CASSSQSYAADTQYF. The CDR3 bases are TGCGCCAGCAGCTCCCAGTCCTACGCCGCAGATACGCAGTATTTT.

The CDR3 coding sequence is TGTGCCAGTAGTCAAACTCGGACGGGCTCCTACGAGCAGTACTTC. Its protein product is CASSQTRTGSYEQYF. The chain links TRBV19 to TRBJ2-7; D ambiguous. Germline loops: CDR1 LNHDA, CDR2 SQIVND (reference sequence). CDR3 size: 15 residues. V gave up 5 bases and J gave up 0 bases, with 14 bases separating them.

Regarding this clone: Other DNA sequences in this specimen translate into the identical CDR3. V is TRBV4-1 and J is TRBJ2-1; D ambiguous. There are 12 residues in the CDR3. Trimming removed 0 bases from V and 6 bases from J, with 3 bases in between. Germline V gene sequence: CDR1 MGHRA, CDR2 YSYEKL. The CDR3 DNA sequence: TGCGCCAGCAGCCAAGAAGGCAATGAGCAGTTCTTC. It yields the protein CASSQEGNEQFF.